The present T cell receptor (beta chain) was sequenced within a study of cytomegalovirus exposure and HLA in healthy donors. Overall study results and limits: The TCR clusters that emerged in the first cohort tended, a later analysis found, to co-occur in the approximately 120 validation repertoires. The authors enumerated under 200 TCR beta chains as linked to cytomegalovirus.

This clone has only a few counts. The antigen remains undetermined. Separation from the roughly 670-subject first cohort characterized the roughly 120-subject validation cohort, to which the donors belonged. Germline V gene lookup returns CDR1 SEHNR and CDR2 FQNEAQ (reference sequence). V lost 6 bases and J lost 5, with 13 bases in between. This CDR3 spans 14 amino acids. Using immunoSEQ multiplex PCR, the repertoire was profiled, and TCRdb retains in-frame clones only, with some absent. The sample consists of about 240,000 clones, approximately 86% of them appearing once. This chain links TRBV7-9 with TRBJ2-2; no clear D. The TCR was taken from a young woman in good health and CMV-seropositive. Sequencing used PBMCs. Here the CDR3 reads CASRGSPGTGELFF. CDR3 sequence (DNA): TGTGCCAGCAGAGGATCTCCCGGGACCGGGGAGCTGTTTTTT.